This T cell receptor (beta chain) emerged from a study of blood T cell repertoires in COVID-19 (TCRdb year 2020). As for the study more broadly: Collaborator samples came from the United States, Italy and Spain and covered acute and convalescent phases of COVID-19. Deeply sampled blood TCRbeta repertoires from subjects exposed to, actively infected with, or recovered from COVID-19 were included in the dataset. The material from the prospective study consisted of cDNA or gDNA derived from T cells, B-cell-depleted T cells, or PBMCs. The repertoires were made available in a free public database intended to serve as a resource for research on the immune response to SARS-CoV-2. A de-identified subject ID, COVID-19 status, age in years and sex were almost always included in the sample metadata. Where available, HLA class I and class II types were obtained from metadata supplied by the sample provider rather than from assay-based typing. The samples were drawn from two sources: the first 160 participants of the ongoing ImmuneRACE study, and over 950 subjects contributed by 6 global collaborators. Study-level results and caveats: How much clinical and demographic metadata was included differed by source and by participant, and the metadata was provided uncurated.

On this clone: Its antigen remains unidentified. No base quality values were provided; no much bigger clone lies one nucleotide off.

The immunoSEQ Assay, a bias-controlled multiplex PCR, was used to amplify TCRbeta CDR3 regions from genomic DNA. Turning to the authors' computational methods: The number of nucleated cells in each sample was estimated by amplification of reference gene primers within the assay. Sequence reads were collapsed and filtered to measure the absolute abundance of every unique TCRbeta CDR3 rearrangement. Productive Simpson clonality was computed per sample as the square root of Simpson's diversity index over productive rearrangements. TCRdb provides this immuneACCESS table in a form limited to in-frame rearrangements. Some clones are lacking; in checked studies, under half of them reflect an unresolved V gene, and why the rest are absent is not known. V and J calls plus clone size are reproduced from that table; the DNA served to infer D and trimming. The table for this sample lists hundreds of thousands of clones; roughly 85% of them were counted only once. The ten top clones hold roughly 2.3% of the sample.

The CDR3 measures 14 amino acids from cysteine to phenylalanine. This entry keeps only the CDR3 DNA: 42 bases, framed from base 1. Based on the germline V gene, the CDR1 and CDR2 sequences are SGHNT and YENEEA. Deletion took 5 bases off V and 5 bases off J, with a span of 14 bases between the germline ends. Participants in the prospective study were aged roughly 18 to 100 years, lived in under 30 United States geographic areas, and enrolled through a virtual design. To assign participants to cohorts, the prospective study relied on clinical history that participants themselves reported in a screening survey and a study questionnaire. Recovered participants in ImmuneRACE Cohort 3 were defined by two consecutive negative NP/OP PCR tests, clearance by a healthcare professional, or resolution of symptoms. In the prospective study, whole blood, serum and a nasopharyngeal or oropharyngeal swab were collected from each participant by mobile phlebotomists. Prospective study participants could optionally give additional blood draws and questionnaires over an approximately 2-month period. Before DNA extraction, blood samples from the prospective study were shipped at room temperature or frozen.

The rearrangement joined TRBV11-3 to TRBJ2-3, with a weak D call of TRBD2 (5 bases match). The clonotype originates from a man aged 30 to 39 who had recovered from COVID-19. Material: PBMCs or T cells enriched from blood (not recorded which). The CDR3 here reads CASSLDGGQDTQYF. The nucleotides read TGTGCCAGCAGCCTGGATGGAGGTCAAGATACGCAGTATTTT.